The 21 T cell receptor beta chains given below trace back to one sample, sequenced in a study of T-cell reconstitution after alpha-beta-depleted transplantation in children. Unique molecular identifiers were used in preparing the TCRbeta library. Each CDR3 protein gets one entry after TCRdb re-called the PCR reads with MiXCR. The sample contains roughly 420,000 distinct CDR3 sequences, roughly 15% of which appear only once. Source: PBMCs, mostly from graft donor cells, taken 360 days after TCRalphabeta/CD19-depleted stem cell transplant. The receptors stem from a boy under three years old who had a stem cell transplant for Wiskott-Aldrich syndrome, so the T cells may come from the graft donor.

The rearrangement links TRBV20-1 to TRBJ2-3, with 7 nucleotides matching TRBD1. This CDR3 spans 15 amino acids. After removal of 5 bases from V and 1 base from J, the junction contained 9 bases not matched to a gene. The germline CDR1 and CDR2 sequences are DFQATT and SNEGSKA (reference sequence). The CDR3 loop is CSAHSDRDGTDTQYF. The CDR3 DNA follows: TGCAGTGCTCATTCCGACAGGGATGGCACAGATACGCAGTATTTT.

In this sample, this clonotype turned up a few times. This CDR3 reads CASSQGRWLANTWANVLTF. The DNA of the CDR3 is TGCGCCAGCAGCCAAGGTCGATGGCTAGCGAATACCTGGGCCAACGTCCTGACTTTC. V and J are TRBV4-3 and TRBJ2-6; tentative D call: TRBD2 (6 bases). Per germline, CDR1 LGHNA and CDR2 YSLEER. This CDR3 is built from 19 residues. Trimming took off 1 base at V and 5 bases at J, with 21 bases between the two ends.

A few counts support this clonotype. The V gene is TRBV5-1, the J gene TRBJ1-1, with 7 bases identical to TRBD1. The trim removed 3 bases at V and 2 bases at J, leaving 7 bases unmatched. The germline CDR1 and CDR2 sequences are SGHRS and YFSETQ. The CDR3 loop spans 15 amino acids. CDR3 amino acids: CASSSRQGFNTEAFF. CDR3 sequence (DNA): TGCGCCAGCAGCTCTAGACAGGGATTTAACACTGAAGCTTTCTTT.

In this sample, this clonotype turned up a few times. The chain has TRBV20-1 and TRBJ2-1, with 9 positions matching TRBD1. The trim removed 3 bases at V and 7 bases at J, leaving 19 bases unmatched. This CDR3 spans 18 amino acids. Germline values: CDR1 DFQATT, CDR2 SNEGSKA (reference sequence). CDR3 sequence (DNA): TGCAGTGCTAGCCAGACAGGGGGGGGAGCGGGAATCTCTAATGAGCAGTTCTTC. Residues: CSASQTGGGAGISNEQFF.

This chain connects TRBV7-2 to TRBJ2-3, with unresolved D. Germline CDR1 reads SGHTA; CDR2 reads FQGNSA. Trimming removed 2 bases from V and 6 bases from J, with 6 bases in between. The CDR3 runs to 12 residues. This CDR3 is CASSLSMDTQYF. Here the CDR3 DNA reads TGTGCCAGCAGCTTAAGCATGGATACGCAGTATTTT. The full variable domain, with the rest looked up from reference TRBV7-2 and TRBJ2-3, is GAGVSQSPSNKVTEKGKDVELRCDPISGHTALYWYRQSLGQGLEFLIYFQGNSAPDKSGLPSDRFSAERTGGSVSTLTIQRTQQEDSAVYLCASSLSMDTQYFGPGTRLTVL.

J is TRBJ2-2 and V is TRBV10-3; TRBD1 aligns across 7 bases. CDR1 is ENHRY and CDR2 is SYGVKD in the germline V gene. Germline trimming cut 6 bases from V and 0 bases from J; bases unmatched to any gene: 4. The CDR3 is made up of 15 amino acids. CDR3 nucleotide sequence: TGTGCCATCAGCGCAGGGACAGCGAACACCGGGGAGCTGTTTTTT. This codes for CAISAGTANTGELFF.

This clonotype was detected a few times. The chain couples TRBV12-3 or TRBV12-4 to TRBJ2-5; possible D gene TRBD2, 5 bases. V lost 9 bases and J 1 base, leaving 15 bases between the germline ends. This CDR3 contains 14 residues. CDR3 region: CASCRRRFQETQYF. The CDR3 DNA reads as TGTGCCAGTTGCAGGAGGCGGTTCCAAGAGACCCAGTACTTC.

The chain carries TRBV12-3 or TRBV12-4 and TRBJ2-3, with a weak D call TRBD1 (5 bases). CDR3 length: 17 residues. Trimming took 5 bases from V and 2 from J, leaving 20 bases between them. The CDR3 nucleotides read TGTGCCAGCAGTCAACCGGACACGGCCAACTTCACAGATACGCAGTATTTT. Protein: CASSQPDTANFTDTQYF.

The rearrangement links TRBV5-1 to TRBJ1-1, with 7 bases matching TRBD1. The CDR3 extends over 16 amino acids. Germline assignment: CDR1 SGHRS and CDR2 YFSETQ. After removal of 2 bases from V and 5 bases from J, the junction contained 12 bases not matched to a gene. The CDR3 is CASSFLRQGGLTEAFF. The CDR3 DNA reads as TGCGCCAGCAGCTTCCTTAGACAGGGTGGATTGACTGAAGCTTTCTTT.

This clonotype was counted only a few times. The V and J genes are TRBV5-1 and TRBJ2-1; no clear D. The CDR3 is 14 amino acids. CDR1 SGHRS and CDR2 YFSETQ come from the germline V gene. The germline V and J ends were trimmed by 5 bases and 9 bases, with 18 bases remaining between them. The CDR3 region has the DNA TGCGCCAGCAGTCCCACTCCGGCCCCAATTGAGCAGTTCTTC. Amino acids: CASSPTPAPIEQFF. Looking up the rest from reference TRBV5-1 and TRBJ2-1 gives the full variable domain: KAGVTQTPRYLIKTRGQQVTLSCSPISGHRSVSWYQQTPGQGLQFLFEYFSETQRNKGNFPGRFSGRQFSNSRSEMNVSTLELGDSALYLCASSPTPAPIEQFFGPGTRLTVL.

This clonotype was recorded a few times. The chain combines TRBV4-3 with TRBJ2-3, with 10 bases lining up with TRBD2. CDR3 length equals 16 residues. CDR1 and CDR2 (germline): LGHNA, YSLEER. Trimming at V came to 2 bases and at J to 3 bases, leaving 5 bases not matched to a gene. The CDR3 DNA reads TGCGCCAGCAGCCAAACTAGCGGGGCAAATACAGATACGCAGTATTTT. Protein: CASSQTSGANTDTQYF.

V usage is TRBV5-1 and J usage is TRBJ2-6; D not certain. Germline V gives CDR1 SGHRS, CDR2 YFSETQ. The CDR3 has 16 amino acids. The V gene lost 4 bases and the J gene lost 0 bases, with 11 bases spanning the gap. This CDR3 reads CASSLARRSGANVLTF. The CDR3 DNA follows: TGCGCCAGCAGCCTGGCACGGCGCTCTGGGGCCAACGTCCTGACTTTC.

This chain links TRBV21-1 with TRBJ1-2. TRBV21-1 is tagged as a pseudogene. The CDR3 runs 15 residues. The CDR3 sequence: CASSKKREEGYGYTF. DNA for the CDR3: TGTGCCAGCAGCAAAAAGCGGGAAGAGGGCTATGGCTACACCTTC.

This chain joins TRBV6-6 and TRBJ2-7; D not certain. CDR1 is MNHNY and CDR2 is SVGAGI in the germline V gene (reference sequence). V was trimmed by 2 bases and J by 3 bases, leaving 5 bases between them. The CDR3 sequence is 12 residues long. Here the CDR3 reads CASSYGLYEQYF. The DNA of the CDR3 is TGTGCCAGCAGTTACGGCCTCTACGAGCAGTACTTC.

This clonotype was seen a few times. The chain combines TRBV21-1 with TRBJ2-7; the D call TRBD1 from the table was never checked on the DNA. TRBV21-1 is tagged as a pseudogene. This CDR3 comprises 15 residues. The DNA for the CDR3 is TGTGCCAGCAGCAAGGGACCCCCTGGATGGTACGAGCAGTACTTC. Encoded protein: CASSKGPPGWYEQYF.

The V and J genes are TRBV20-1 and TRBJ1-2, with D tentatively TRBD1 (5 bases). This CDR3 spans 15 amino acids. Germline V lookup: CDR1 DFQATT, CDR2 SNEGSKA (reference sequence). The CDR3 DNA reads as TGCAGCCCCTTGGGCCCTCAGGGAAGGGACTATGGCTACACCTTC. Translating it yields CSPLGPQGRDYGYTF.

The J gene is TRBJ2-1, the V gene TRBV4-3, with D tentatively TRBD2 (7 bases). Germline assignment: CDR1 LGHNA and CDR2 YSLEER. V lost 1 base to trimming and J lost 6 bases, with 22 bases between them. The CDR3 covers 18 residues. The CDR3 DNA is TGCGCCAGCAGCCAAGGGACTAGGGGATACAGGGAATCCAATGAGCAGTTCTTC. It encodes CASSQGTRGYRESNEQFF.

Only a few counts were recorded for this clonotype. This sequence joins TRBV5-1 and TRBJ2-3; 9 bases align to TRBD2. Per germline, CDR1 SGHRS and CDR2 YFSETQ. The V and J ends lost 1 base and 6 bases, in that order; junction bases with no gene match: 9. The CDR3 sequence is 16 residues long. CDR3 protein: CASSLYSSGGLDTQYF. CDR3 DNA sequence: TGCGCCAGCAGCTTGTATTCAAGCGGGGGGCTCGATACGCAGTATTTT.

This clonotype was seen a few times. CDR3: CASSGTSGRSSSYNEQFF. Written as DNA, the CDR3 is TGCGCCAGCAGCGGGACTAGCGGGCGATCTAGCTCCTACAATGAGCAGTTCTTC. The V and J genes are TRBV5-1 and TRBJ2-1; 12 bases map to TRBD2. Germline CDR1 SGHRS, CDR2 YFSETQ. V dropped 4 bases and J dropped 0; count of bases not matched to a gene: 8. The CDR3 contains 18 residues.

This clonotype was seen a few times. The chain links TRBV20-1 to TRBJ2-3, with D perhaps matching TRBD1 (6 bases). V was pared by 3 bases and J by 3 bases, with 13 bases between. This CDR3 comprises 14 residues. The germline CDR1 and CDR2 sequences are DFQATT and SNEGSKA (reference sequence). The CDR3 DNA reads TGCAGTGCTAGGGCAGGGGCGCGGACAGATACGCAGTATTTT. This gives the protein CSARAGARTDTQYF.

This chain uses TRBV5-1 with TRBJ2-3; D unclear. In germline, CDR1 is SGHRS, CDR2 YFSETQ. The CDR3 has 15 amino acids. Trimming cost V 0 bases and J 4 bases, with 12 bases left between them. CDR3 bases: TGCGCCAGCAGCTTGGACCCTCTGTTGGCAGATACGCAGTATTTT. It specifies CASSLDPLLADTQYF.